These 11 T cell receptor beta chains were all obtained from the same sample, sequenced in a study of blood T cell dynamics during melanoma immunotherapy. The time point was: pre-treatment baseline. TCRdb's copy holds only in-frame clones and misses some; the assay was immunoSEQ multiplex PCR. The profile shows around 26,000 clones, around 90% of them singletons. The sequences come from blood, collected from a patient treated with checkpoint blockade. All receptors derive from a human donor with melanoma.

The J gene is TRBJ2-7, the V gene TRBV4-1; 8 nucleotides agree with TRBD2. V lost 4 bases and J lost 6; bases outside the gene matches: 8. The germline V gene has CDR1 MGHRA and CDR2 YSYEKL. CDR3 length: 14 residues. The CDR3 reads CASSLSGTQGEQYF. The DNA for the CDR3 is TGCGCCAGCAGCCTTAGCGGGACCCAAGGCGAGCAGTACTTC.

The chain recombines TRBV5-1 with TRBJ2-1, with 9 bases fitting TRBD1. In germline, CDR1 is SGHRS, CDR2 YFSETQ. Unmatched junction bases numbered 4, after V lost 0 bases and J lost 3 bases. CDR3 length: 16 residues. This chain's CDR3 is CASSLDGTGIYNEQFF. The CDR3 bases are TGCGCCAGCAGCTTGGATGGGACAGGGATCTACAATGAGCAGTTCTTC.

J is TRBJ1-1 and V is TRBV5-1, with D unclear. V lost 2 bases and J 4 bases, leaving 15 bases between the germline ends. Per germline, CDR1 SGHRS and CDR2 YFSETQ. CDR3 length: 15 residues. The CDR3 nucleotides are TGCGCCAGCAGCTTTACCGGGGAAGTAGGCACTGAAGCTTTCTTT. It specifies CASSFTGEVGTEAFF.

The V and J genes are TRBV4-1 and TRBJ1-3; 11 bases are a match to TRBD1. There are 20 residues in the CDR3. Germline trimming cut 4 bases from V and 6 bases from J; bases unmatched to any gene: 20. The V gene's germline CDR1 is MGHRA and CDR2 YSYEKL. This CDR3 reads CASSRVAGTGGPRRENTIYF. The CDR3 bases are TGCGCCAGCAGCCGAGTAGCCGGGACAGGGGGGCCCCGGCGAGAAAACACCATATATTTT.

This chain uses TRBV11-3 with TRBJ2-1, with D perhaps TRBD2 (5 bases). The CDR3 contains 14 residues. The V and J ends lost 0 bases and 6 bases respectively, with 9 bases between them. Germline CDR1 reads SGHNT; CDR2 reads YENEEA. The DNA for the CDR3 is TGTGCCAGCAGCTTAGAGGCTAGCAGCAATGAGCAGTTCTTC. It yields the protein CASSLEASSNEQFF.

The CDR3 reads CASSLRTSGKELDTQYF. The CDR3 DNA is TGTGCCAGCAGCTTACGGACTAGCGGGAAAGAATTGGATACGCAGTATTTT. The chain links TRBV14 to TRBJ2-3, with 12 bases identical to TRBD2. Germline V gene data show CDR1 as SGHDN and CDR2 as FVKESK. The CDR3 length is 17 residues. The junction had 12 bases not matched to a gene; V was cut back by 5 bases and J by 6 bases. Full variable domain (remainder filled in from reference TRBV14 and TRBJ2-3): EAGVTQFPSHSVIEKGQTVTLRCDPISGHDNLYWYRRVMGKEIKFLLHFVKESKQDESGMPNNRFLAERTGGTYSTLKVQPAELEDSGVYFCASSLRTSGKELDTQYFGPGTRLTVL.

The chain uses TRBV10-2 and TRBJ2-3; D gene uncertain. Trimming shortened V by 4 bases and J by 5 bases, and 10 bases separated the two germline ends. The V gene's germline CDR1 is WSHSY and CDR2 SAAADI. CDR3 length equals 13 residues. In DNA form, the CDR3 reads TGCGCCAGCAGTGTCAAGAAGCAAGATACGCAGTATTTT. This gives the protein CASSVKKQDTQYF.

The chain combines TRBV5-6 with TRBJ2-1; D call uncertain. The CDR3 is 13 residues long. CDR1 and CDR2 (germline): SGHDT, YYEEEE. The V and J ends lost 0 bases and 4 bases respectively, with 5 bases between them. Here the CDR3 reads CASSLGSYNEQFF. The CDR3 DNA sequence: TGTGCCAGCAGCTTGGGAAGTTACAATGAGCAGTTCTTC.

The rearrangement links TRBV5-1 to TRBJ1-1; TRBD1 matches at 11 bases. The CDR3 covers 17 residues. From germline, CDR1 is SGHRS and CDR2 YFSETQ. With 1 base clipped from V and 0 bases from J, the junction kept 5 bases outside the gene matches. The CDR3, as DNA: TGCGCCAGCAGCTTGCAGGGACAGGGGGTCATGAACACTGAAGCTTTCTTT. This codes for CASSLQGQGVMNTEAFF.

The rearrangement joins TRBV6-1 to TRBJ2-7, with D perhaps being TRBD1 or TRBD2 (5 bases each). The CDR3 extends over 14 amino acids. Germline-derived CDR1 and CDR2 are MNHNS and SASEGT. Trimming stripped 5 bases from V and 5 bases from J, with 16 bases between. The DNA for the CDR3 is TGTGCCAGCAGTCCCCAGGGCTGGACTCACGAGCAGTACTTC. Encoded protein: CASSPQGWTHEQYF.

The table lists this clone with a few counts. This chain joins TRBV18 and TRBJ2-7, with 9 bases matching TRBD1. The V segment lost 4 bases and the J segment 5 bases; nucleotides outside the gene matches: 6. The CDR3 length is 14 residues. CDR1 and CDR2 (germline): KGHSH, LQKENI. CDR3 nucleotides: TGTGCCAGCTCACAACAGACAGGGGGGAACGAGCAGTACTTC. Its translation: CASSQQTGGNEQYF.